This TCR beta chain was documented in a study of T cells in Graves' hyperthyroidism and ophthalmopathy. The CDR3 spans 13 residues. J was trimmed by 11 bases and V by 5 bases; bases with no gene match: 9. Germline V gene lookup returns CDR1 SGHTA and CDR2 FQGNSA. This clonotype occurred many times. Its antigen is still unknown. TCR beta CDR3 sequences were amplified from RNA transcripts. HTBI primers were employed in a first-round RT-PCR of the TCR CDR3. TCRdb re-derived calls from the multiplex PCR reads in MiXCR, one entry per CDR3 protein. The table records nearly 600,000 distinct CDR3 sequences, 13% to 15% of them present only once. Whole-study results and caveats: Among thyroid clonotypes expanded above 0.001, most also appeared in blood. Classification by a 13 V-J model distinguished ophthalmopathy from stable hyperthyroidism.

The chain has TRBV7-2 and TRBJ2-3; the match to TRBD1 covers 8 bases. Sequencing input: blood. The TCR comes from a young woman with Graves' ophthalmopathy. Here the CDR3 DNA reads TGTGCCAGCAGCACCAAAACAGGGGGAGGGCAGTATTTT. Translating it yields CASSTKTGGGQYF.